This TCR beta chain is from a study of somatic mutations in cytotoxic T cells in rheumatoid arthritis. As for the study in general: Flow sorting at nearly 100% purity was applied to some V beta antibody-stained T-cell populations, which included V beta1+ cells sequenced for TCRB.

Profiled with immunoSEQ multiplex PCR; TCRdb holds only in-frame clones, not every one. The sample carries under 25,000 clones, 85% recorded once. Overall study findings and caveats: The top CD8+ clone topped 20% of CD8+ cells in about an eighth of the roughly 65 patients. Adjustment for multiple comparisons was not applied to the slight TRBV07 underrepresentation observed in rheumatoid arthritis patients. For rheumatoid arthritis patients, CD8+ clonality increased with age, whereas it did not in healthy controls.

The CDR3 has 14 amino acids. V trimming: 3 bases; J trimming: 4 bases; junction bases outside the gene matches: 5. Germline CDR1 SGDLS, CDR2 YYNGEE. Regarding this clone: As yet, its antigen is unknown.

The rearrangement uses TRBV9 and TRBJ2-7, with TRBD1 matching over 9 bases. Input material: CD8+ T cells sorted from blood. This receptor was obtained from a woman aged 40 to 50 with rheumatoid arthritis. CDR3 nucleotides: TGTGCCAGCAGCGGACCGGGACAGGGTTACGAGCAGTACTTC. Residues: CASSGPGQGYEQYF. The complete variable domain, with remaining parts taken from reference TRBV9 and TRBJ2-7, reads DSGVTQTPKHLITATGQRVTLRCSPRSGDLSVYWYQQSLDQGLQFLIQYYNGEERAKGNILERFSAQQFPDLHSELNLSSLELGDSALYFCASSGPGQGYEQYFGPGTRLTVT.